A single sample gave rise to the 14 T cell receptor beta chains below, sequenced in a study of T cell repertoires in cytomegalovirus infection. Using its own MiXCR run on the reads, TCRdb lists one record per CDR3 protein. Of approximately 500,000 distinct CDR3 sequences listed, approximately 15% are singletons. The specimen sequenced was CD8+ T cells from PBMCs. Receptors originate from a human donor in good health (CMV status not recorded). Some clones in this sample may be carry-over from other donors' samples.

This sequence joins TRBV20-1 and TRBJ1-5; 8 bases are shared with TRBD1. This CDR3 comprises 15 residues. V was clipped by 1 base and J by 2 bases; unmatched bases: 4. Germline V lookup: CDR1 DFQATT, CDR2 SNEGSKA (reference sequence). The CDR3 DNA sequence: TGCAGTGCTAGAGCAGGGGGCCATGGCAATCAGCCCCAGCATTTT. As protein: CSARAGGHGNQPQHF.

The rearrangement links TRBV27 to TRBJ1-2; TRBD1 matches at 11 bases. The germline V gene has CDR1 MNHEY and CDR2 SMNVEV (reference sequence). The J segment lost 7 bases and the V segment lost 5 bases, leaving 9 bases of the junction unmatched. The CDR3 contains 15 residues. The DNA for the CDR3 is TGTGCCAGCAGTGGTAACCCGGGACAGGGGGTTGGCTACACCTTC. Protein product: CASSGNPGQGVGYTF.

The rearrangement uses TRBV7-8 and TRBJ2-6; D ambiguous. Germline assignment: CDR1 SGHVS and CDR2 FQNEAQ. The CDR3 runs to 17 residues. V was cut by 1 base and J by 3 bases, with 13 bases left in between. The CDR3 is CASSLEWGLGGANVLTF. The CDR3 bases are TGTGCCAGCAGCTTAGAGTGGGGATTGGGTGGGGCCAACGTCCTGACTTTC. The whole variable domain, remainder taken from reference TRBV7-8 and TRBJ2-6, is GAGVSQSPRYKVAKRGQDVALRCDPISGHVSLFWYQQALGQGPEFLTYFQNEAQLDKSGLPSDRFFAERPEGSVSTLKIQRTQQEDSAVYLCASSLEWGLGGANVLTFGAGSRLTVL.

This clonotype was seen many times. V and J are TRBV5-6 and TRBJ1-6; a possible D gene is TRBD1 (5 bases). This CDR3 comprises 13 residues. CDR1 is SGHDT and CDR2 is YYEEEE in the germline V gene. V was cut by 0 bases and J by 15 bases, with 13 bases left in between. CDR3 in DNA: TGTGCCAGCAGCTTGGTGGCGGGGGTCCTCCTCCACTTT. As protein: CASSLVAGVLLHF.

The rearrangement links TRBV9 to TRBJ2-1; 10 nucleotides agree with TRBD2. V lost 10 bases and J lost 5; bases outside the gene matches: 3. The germline V gene encodes CDR1 SGDLS and CDR2 YYNGEE. The CDR3 has 12 residues. The CDR3 sequence: CAAGTSDNEQFF. In nucleotides, the CDR3 is TGTGCCGCAGGGACTAGCGACAATGAGCAGTTCTTC. Based on the CDR3 plus reference TRBV9 and TRBJ2-1, the full variable domain is DSGVTQTPKHLITATGQRVTLRCSPRSGDLSVYWYQQSLDQGLQFLIQYYNGEERAKGNILERFSAQQFPDLHSELNLSSLELGDSALYFCAAGTSDNEQFFGPGTRLTVL.

This clonotype was recorded a few times. The rearrangement joins TRBV5-8 to TRBJ2-7, with no clear D. The V and J ends lost 4 bases and 5 bases respectively, with 13 bases between them. The CDR3 is 13 amino acids. Germline V gives CDR1 SGHTS, CDR2 YDEGEE. This chain's CDR3 is CASSPAGRDEQYF. The CDR3 bases are TGTGCCAGCAGCCCCGCCGGGCGCGACGAGCAGTACTTC.

This clonotype has only a few counts. The chain carries TRBV6-5 and TRBJ1-6; D perhaps matches TRBD1 (5 bases). CDR3 length equals 15 residues. CDR1 and CDR2 (germline): MNHEY, SVGAGI. V was cut by 0 bases and J by 5 bases, with 8 bases left in between. The CDR3 sequence: CASSYSGTDNSPLHF. The CDR3 region has the DNA TGTGCCAGCAGTTACTCCGGGACGGATAATTCACCCCTCCACTTT.

This clonotype turned up a few times. CDR3 in amino acids: CASSLIRAGPYNEQFF. CDR3 DNA sequence: TGTGCCAGCAGCTTAATTAGGGCGGGTCCCTACAATGAGCAGTTCTTC. This chain joins TRBV7-3 and TRBJ2-1; TRBD2 might be the D (5 bases). CDR1 is SGHTA and CDR2 is FQGTGA in the germline V gene. The ends were cut back, 1 base at V and 2 bases at J, with 12 bases in the middle. This CDR3 has 16 residues. Full variable domain (remainder filled in from reference TRBV7-3 and TRBJ2-1): GAGVSQTPSNKVTEKGKYVELRCDPISGHTALYWYRQSLGQGPEFLIYFQGTGAADDSGLPNDRFFAVRPEGSVSTLKIQRTERGDSAVYLCASSLIRAGPYNEQFFGPGTRLTVL.

This clonotype was recorded many times. The chain recombines TRBV27 with TRBJ2-1; weak D call: TRBD2 (5 bases). Germline V lookup: CDR1 MNHEY, CDR2 SMNVEV (reference sequence). V shed 5 bases and J shed 3 bases, with 11 bases lying between them. The CDR3 length is 14 residues. CDR3 amino acids: CASSKRTRYNEQFF. DNA of the CDR3: TGTGCCAGCAGTAAAAGGACTCGCTACAATGAGCAGTTCTTC.

This clonotype has more than one count but fewer than ten. This chain uses TRBV28 with TRBJ2-7; 13 positions match TRBD2. Trimming took 6 bases from V and 5 from J; bases not matched to a gene: 7. Germline V gene lookup returns CDR1 MDHEN and CDR2 SYDVKM. CDR3 length equals 15 residues. The CDR3 spells CASRGPGLAGHEQYF. DNA of the CDR3: TGTGCCAGCAGGGGCCCGGGACTAGCGGGGCACGAGCAGTACTTC.

This clonotype was found many times. The chain couples TRBV7-3 to TRBJ2-1; TRBD2 matches 9 bases. Germline lookup yields CDR1 SGHTA and CDR2 FQGTGA. Trimming took 5 bases from V and 7 from J; bases not matched to a gene: 9. There are 15 residues in the CDR3. The CDR3 region is CASSPGGGRANEQFF. The CDR3 DNA is TGTGCCAGCAGCCCTGGGGGCGGGAGGGCGAATGAGCAGTTCTTC.

The table lists this clonotype with a few counts. The chain has TRBV4-2 and TRBJ2-2; D may be TRBD1 (6 bases). The CDR3 length is 18 residues. V dropped 1 base and J dropped 3 bases, with 18 bases sitting between them. CDR1 is LGHNA, CDR2 YNFKEQ, per germline. CDR3 residues: CASSQVELRGFDTGELFF. Written as DNA, the CDR3 is TGTGCCAGCAGCCAAGTAGAGCTCAGGGGCTTTGACACCGGGGAGCTGTTTTTT.

The table lists this clonotype with many counts. The chain combines TRBV5-8 with TRBJ1-1; possibly TRBD1 for D (5 bases). V was shortened by 4 bases and J by 4 bases, with 11 bases between the two germline ends. The CDR3 has 13 amino acids. Germline V gives CDR1 SGHTS, CDR2 YDEGEE. The CDR3 here is CASSHGGGTEAFF. The CDR3 coding sequence is TGTGCCAGCAGCCATGGGGGGGGCACTGAAGCTTTCTTT.

The J gene is TRBJ2-3, the V gene TRBV9; 7 nucleotides line up with TRBD2. CDR3 length equals 15 residues. Trimming removed 0 bases from V and 3 bases from J; junction bases left unmatched: 4. Germline CDR1 SGDLS, CDR2 YYNGEE. CDR3 DNA: TGTGCCAGCAGCGTAGAGGGGCGGGGGACAGATACGCAGTATTTT. Its protein is CASSVEGRGTDTQYF. Variable domain in full (rest from reference TRBV9 and TRBJ2-3): DSGVTQTPKHLITATGQRVTLRCSPRSGDLSVYWYQQSLDQGLQFLIQYYNGEERAKGNILERFSAQQFPDLHSELNLSSLELGDSALYFCASSVEGRGTDTQYFGPGTRLTVL.